The next 2 T cell receptor beta chains were all read from a single sample in a study of blood T cells in healthy people across ages. The authors ran a second PCR of 7 to 11 cycles using a sample-barcoded 5' primer and a J-beta primer mix. TCRdb recomputed calls from the 5' RACE reads with MiXCR, one row per CDR3 protein. The repertoire holds 750,000 to 950,000 distinct CDR3 sequences, with 40% to 65% as singletons. The sequencing input was blood. The receptors stem from a man at least 80 years old in good health.

The chain uses TRBV20-1 and TRBJ2-5; weak D call: TRBD2 (6 bases). The CDR3 loop spans 16 amino acids. The germline CDR1 and CDR2 sequences are DFQATT and SNEGSKA (reference sequence). With 0 bases removed from V and 3 bases from J, the gap between germline ends came to 17 bases. CDR3 DNA sequence: TGCAGTGCTAGAGATGCTGGGGCGGGGTTAAAAGAGACCCAGTACTTC. As protein: CSARDAGAGLKETQYF.

Concerning this clonotype: A much larger clone differs from this one at a single base, so this may be a read error. J is TRBJ2-1 and V is TRBV9; tentatively, D is TRBD2 (5 bases). V was cut by 0 bases and J by 10 bases, with 14 bases left in between. This CDR3 comprises 14 residues. CDR1 and CDR2 from the germline V gene are SGDLS and YYNGEE. The DNA for the CDR3 is TGTGCCAGCAGCGTAGGAAGCGGTACCGACGAGCAGTTCTTC. Its translation: CASSVGSGTDEQFF.